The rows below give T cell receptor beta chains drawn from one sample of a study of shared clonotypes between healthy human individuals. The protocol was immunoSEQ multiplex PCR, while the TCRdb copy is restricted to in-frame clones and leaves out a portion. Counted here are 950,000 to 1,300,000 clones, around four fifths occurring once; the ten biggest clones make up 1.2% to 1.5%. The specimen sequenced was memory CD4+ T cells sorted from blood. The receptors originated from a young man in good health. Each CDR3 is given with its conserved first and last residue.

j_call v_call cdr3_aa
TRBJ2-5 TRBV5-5 CASSGEARRETQYF
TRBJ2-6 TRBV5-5 CASSSNAGQLLIGANVLTF
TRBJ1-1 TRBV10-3 CAIGLQTTEAFF
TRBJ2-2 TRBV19 CASSDRGTGELFF
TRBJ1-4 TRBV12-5 CASGSGATNEKLFF
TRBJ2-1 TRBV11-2 CASSLDRGSYNEQFF
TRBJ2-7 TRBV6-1 CASSKLRGYEQYF
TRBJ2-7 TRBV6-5 CATYKRQGTSYEQYF
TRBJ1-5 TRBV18 CASSPLASNQPQHF
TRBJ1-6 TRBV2 CASRFGSGNSPLHF
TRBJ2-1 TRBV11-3 CASSLREGNEQFF
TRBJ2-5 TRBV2 CASSGGVGETQYF
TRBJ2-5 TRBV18 CASSPRLPGETQYF
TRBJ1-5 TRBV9 CASSPDPVQPQHF
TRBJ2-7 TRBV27 CASSPRLAGLYEQYF
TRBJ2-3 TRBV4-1 CASSQDRGTSDTQYF
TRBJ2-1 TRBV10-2 CASSGAGTGGYNEQFF
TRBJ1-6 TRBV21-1 CASSKVGGRNNSPLHF
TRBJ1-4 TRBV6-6 CASIEGGTNEKLFF
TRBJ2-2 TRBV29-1 CSVLPNTGELFF
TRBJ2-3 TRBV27 CASSHPWTDTQYF
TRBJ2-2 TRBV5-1 CASSLVRLADTNTGELFF
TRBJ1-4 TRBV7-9 CASSVSVATNEKLFF
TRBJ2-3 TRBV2 CATNLQASRTDTQYF
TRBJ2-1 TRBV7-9 CASSLNSGVEQFF
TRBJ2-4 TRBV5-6 CASRARGEAQNIQYF
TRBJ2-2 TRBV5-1 CASSLSSGRSGELFF
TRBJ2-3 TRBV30 CAQTPGYAVTDTQYF